The TCR beta chain under discussion was sequenced for a study of spatial heterogeneity in lung cancer. Background on the study: The average count in raw reads for each unique TCR and UMI combination exceeded 8.5 appearances. Broader study findings: Resection blood, more than follow-up blood, showed ubiquitous expanded tumor TCRs.

The CDR3 spans 14 residues. V lost 7 bases, J lost 1 base, and 13 bases lay in between. Specified time point: sample taken at primary tumor resection. Whole RNA, which was extracted from tumor, nontumor lung tissue or frozen PBMC, was sequenced without any cell sorting. The donors were some 70 patients with non-small cell lung cancer that was early-stage and untreated. Carried by each TCR cDNA molecule was a unique molecular identifier. TCRdb ran MiXCR on the 5' RACE reads and lists one entry per CDR3 protein. This sample carries about 23,000 distinct CDR3 sequences, approximately 5% of them seen once, and the ten largest clones take roughly 5.2%. This clonotype appeared many times. What it binds is not known.

This sequence was found in a male donor with early-stage non-small cell lung cancer. The material was PBMCs, obtained at surgery. The rearrangement joins TRBV12-3 or TRBV12-4 to TRBJ1-1; D gene unclear. The CDR3 nucleotides are TGTGCCAGCACCCCCCAGGTGGGGAACACTGAAGCTTTCTTT. It yields the protein CASTPQVGNTEAFF.